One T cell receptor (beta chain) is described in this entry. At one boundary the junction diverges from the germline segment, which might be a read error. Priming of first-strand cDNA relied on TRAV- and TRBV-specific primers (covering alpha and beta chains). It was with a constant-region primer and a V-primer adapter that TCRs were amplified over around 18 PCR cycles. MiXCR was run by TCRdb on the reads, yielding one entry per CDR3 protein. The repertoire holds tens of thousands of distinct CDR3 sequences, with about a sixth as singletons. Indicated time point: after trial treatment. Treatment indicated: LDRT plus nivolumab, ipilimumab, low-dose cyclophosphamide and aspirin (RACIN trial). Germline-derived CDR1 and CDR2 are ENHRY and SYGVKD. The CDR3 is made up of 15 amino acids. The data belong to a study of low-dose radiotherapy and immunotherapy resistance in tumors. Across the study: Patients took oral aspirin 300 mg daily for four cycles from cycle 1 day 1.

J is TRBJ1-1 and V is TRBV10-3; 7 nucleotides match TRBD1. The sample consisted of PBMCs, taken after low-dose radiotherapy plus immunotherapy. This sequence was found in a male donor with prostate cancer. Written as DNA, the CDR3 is TGTGCCATAAGTGTTTTAGACAGGGAGGTCACTGAAGCTTTCTTT. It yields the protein CAISVLDREVTEAFF.